This TCR beta chain derives from a study of blood T cells in healthy people across ages. V lost 6 bases and J lost 0, with 14 bases in between. Looked up from germline, CDR1 is SQVTM and CDR2 is ANQGSEA. The CDR3 sequence is 15 residues long. A second PCR of about 7 to 12 cycles used a sample-barcoded 5' primer and a J-beta primer mix. Every cDNA molecule bore a tag from a template-switch adaptor containing 12 random nucleotides. TCRdb called the 5' RACE reads again in MiXCR, with one record for every CDR3 protein. Of about 1.1 million distinct CDR3 sequences listed, 35% to 40% are singletons. Sequencing input: blood. The V call is TRBV29-1, the J call TRBJ2-2; D not resolved. This sequence was found in a man aged 18 to 30 in good health. CDR3 nucleotides: TGCAGCGTGGGTCCGGACGGAACGAACACCGGGGAGCTGTTTTTT. Its protein is CSVGPDGTNTGELFF.